One sample yielded the 22 T cell receptor beta chains listed below, sequenced in a study of shared clonotypes between healthy human individuals. The assay was immunoSEQ multiplex PCR, and TCRdb's table has in-frame clones only and misses some. The data contain 400,000 to 600,000 clones, around 79% of them singletons. Source material: PBMCs. These receptors were obtained from a woman in her forties in good health. Some clones in this sample may be carry-over from other donors' samples.

The chain carries TRBV10-2 and TRBJ2-3, with TRBD2 as a possible D gene (5 bases). The CDR3 sequence is 12 residues long. The V and J ends lost 5 bases and 4 bases respectively, with 7 bases between them. Germline lookup yields CDR1 WSHSY and CDR2 SAAADI. This chain's CDR3 is CASSTRADTQYF. The CDR3 DNA follows: TGCGCCAGCAGTACGAGGGCAGATACGCAGTATTTT.

This clone turned up a few times. V is TRBV6-4 and J is TRBJ2-1; D could derive from TRBD1 or TRBD2 (5 bases each). V lost 5 bases and J 5 bases, leaving 10 bases between the germline ends. Germline-derived CDR1 and CDR2 are MRHNA and SNTAGT. The CDR3 is made up of 13 amino acids. The CDR3 reads CASSWGPNNEQFF. In DNA form, the CDR3 reads TGTGCCAGCAGTTGGGGACCTAACAATGAGCAGTTCTTC.

CDR3 residues: CASSNGVNTGELFF. The CDR3 DNA reads TGTGCCAGCTCCAACGGGGTGAACACCGGGGAGCTGTTTTTT. The chain uses TRBV9 and TRBJ2-2, with D possibly TRBD2 on 5 matching bases. The ends were cut back, 7 bases at V and 1 base at J, with 11 bases in the middle. The CDR3 runs to 14 residues. The germline gives CDR1 SGDLS, CDR2 YYNGEE. The full variable domain, with the rest looked up from reference TRBV9 and TRBJ2-2, is DSGVTQTPKHLITATGQRVTLRCSPRSGDLSVYWYQQSLDQGLQFLIQYYNGEERAKGNILERFSAQQFPDLHSELNLSSLELGDSALYFCASSNGVNTGELFFGEGSRLTVL.

The rearrangement links TRBV29-1 to TRBJ2-2; D is unresolved. The CDR3 covers 13 residues. Germline values: CDR1 SQVTM, CDR2 ANQGSEA. V lost 5 bases and J lost 1, with 8 bases in between. CDR3 sequence (DNA): TGCAGCGTTCAAACGGGGAACACCGGGGAGCTGTTTTTT. Protein product: CSVQTGNTGELFF.

This rearrangement joins TRBV30 to TRBJ2-1, with 9 nucleotides matching TRBD2. J gave up 9 bases and V 0 bases, and 6 bases lay outside the gene matches. The germline V gene has CDR1 GTSNPN and CDR2 SVGIG (reference sequence). CDR3 length: 14 residues. The CDR3 region has the DNA TGTGCCTGGAGTGTAAAGGCGGGAGGGGCTGAGCAGTTCTTC. Translation: CAWSVKAGGAEQFF.

The chain joins TRBV7-2 to TRBJ1-2; D perhaps matches TRBD1 (5 bases). The germline gives CDR1 SGHTA, CDR2 FQGNSA. This CDR3 is 16 amino acids long. Trimming left V 2 bases short and J 5 bases short, with 18 bases between. CDR3 nucleotides: TGTGCCAGCAGCTTAAGGGGCTCCCAACCGGCTTATGGCTACACCTTC. This encodes CASSLRGSQPAYGYTF. Combining the CDR3 with reference TRBV7-2 and TRBJ1-2 gives the whole variable domain GAGVSQSPSNKVTEKGKDVELRCDPISGHTALYWYRQSLGQGLEFLIYFQGNSAPDKSGLPSDRFSAERTGGSVSTLTIQRTQQEDSAVYLCASSLRGSQPAYGYTFGSGTRLTVV.

The chain joins TRBV15 to TRBJ2-5, with D unclear. The CDR3 has 13 residues. The germline V gene has CDR1 LNHNV and CDR2 YYDKDF (reference sequence). Trimming left V 1 base short and J 5 bases short, with 8 bases between. CDR3 nucleotide sequence: TGTGCCACCAGCAGAGTCATCTACGAGACCCAGTACTTC. Its protein product is CATSRVIYETQYF.

This clone showed up just a few times. A read error may be the cause here, since a much bigger clone is one base away. Additional DNA sequences in this sample encode the identical CDR3. The chain couples TRBV30 to TRBJ1-5; D is possibly TRBD1 (6 bases). Deletions cut 3 bases from V and 2 bases from J, with 8 bases between. The CDR3 sequence is 13 residues long. CDR1 GTSNPN and CDR2 SVGIG come from the germline V gene (reference sequence). This chain's CDR3 is CAWSNRGNQPQHF. The DNA for the CDR3 is TGTGCCTGGAGCAACAGGGGCAATCAGCCCCAGCATTTT. The full variable domain, with the rest looked up from reference TRBV30 and TRBJ1-5, is SQTIHQWPATLVQPVGSPLSLECTVEGTSNPNLYWYRQAAGRGLQLLFYSVGIGQISSEVPQNLSASRPQDRQFILSSKKLLLSDSGFYLCAWSNRGNQPQHFGDGTRLSIL.

The rearrangement uses TRBV5-6 and TRBJ2-3, with 8 positions matching TRBD1. The trim removed 3 bases at V and 3 bases at J, leaving 6 bases unmatched. The CDR3 is made up of 15 amino acids. Germline V lookup: CDR1 SGHDT, CDR2 YYEEEE. CDR3 sequence: CASSWTGQGTDTQYF. CDR3 in DNA: TGTGCCAGCAGCTGGACAGGGCAGGGTACAGATACGCAGTATTTT.

The chain employs TRBV27 and TRBJ2-3, with a possible D match to TRBD1 (6 bases). This CDR3 spans 16 amino acids. With 4 bases removed from V and 1 base from J, the gap between germline ends came to 15 bases. Looked up from germline, CDR1 is MNHEY and CDR2 is SMNVEV (reference sequence). The CDR3 DNA reads TGTGCCAGCAGTTCCACAGGTCCAGGGGGCACAGATACGCAGTATTTT. Translated, it gives CASSSTGPGGTDTQYF.

J is TRBJ2-1 and V is TRBV6-5; no clear D gene. The germline V gene has CDR1 MNHEY and CDR2 SVGAGI. The ends were cut back, 6 bases at V and 4 bases at J, with 10 bases in the middle. This CDR3 has 13 amino acids. CDR3 sequence reads: CASRRTEYNEQFF. The CDR3 DNA is TGTGCCAGCAGAAGGACGGAGTACAATGAGCAGTTCTTC.

This chain links TRBV7-3 with TRBJ1-3; the D gene is possibly TRBD1 (6 bases). The CDR3 sequence is 14 residues long. The V end was cut by 2 bases, the J end by 3 bases, with 8 bases between. Looked up from germline, CDR1 is SGHTA and CDR2 is FQGTGA. The CDR3 protein is CASSLSGDGNTIYF. CDR3 in DNA: TGTGCCAGCAGCTTATCAGGGGATGGAAACACCATATATTTT. Full variable domain (missing parts from reference TRBV7-3 and TRBJ1-3): GAGVSQTPSNKVTEKGKYVELRCDPISGHTALYWYRQSLGQGPEFLIYFQGTGAADDSGLPNDRFFAVRPEGSVSTLKIQRTERGDSAVYLCASSLSGDGNTIYFGEGSWLTVV.

This chain joins TRBV29-1 and TRBJ2-6; perhaps TRBD2 as D (7 bases). The CDR3 is made up of 16 amino acids. Germline V gene lookup returns CDR1 SQVTM and CDR2 ANQGSEA. The V end was cut by 6 bases, the J end by 4 bases, with 19 bases between. In DNA, the CDR3 is TGCAGCGTCGTCGGGGGGCGAGGGGACGGGGCCAACGTCCTGACTTTC. It is translated as CSVVGGRGDGANVLTF. Full variable domain (rest looked up from reference TRBV29-1 and TRBJ2-6): SAVISQKPSRDICQRGTSLTIQCQVDSQVTMMFWYRQQPGQSLTLIATANQGSEATYESGFVIDKFPISRPNLTFSTLTVSNMSPEDSSIYLCSVVGGRGDGANVLTFGAGSRLTVL.

The chain combines TRBV11-3 with TRBJ2-4, with D hard to call. Germline CDR1 and CDR2: SGHNT and YENEEA. The V end lost 1 base, the J end lost 1 base, and 5 bases lay between the germline ends. This CDR3 spans 14 amino acids. The CDR3 protein is CASSLVWAKNIQYF. In DNA form, the CDR3 reads TGTGCCAGCAGCTTAGTTTGGGCCAAAAACATTCAGTACTTC. The full variable domain, completed using reference TRBV11-3 and TRBJ2-4, is EAGVVQSPRYKIIEKKQPVAFWCNPISGHNTLYWYLQNLGQGPELLIRYENEEAVDDSQLPKDRFSAERLKGVDSTLKIQPAELGDSAVYLCASSLVWAKNIQYFGAGTRLSVL.

This chain joins TRBV30 and TRBJ1-1, with D hard to call. This CDR3 has 13 amino acids. V gave up 2 bases and J gave up 4 bases, with 11 bases separating them. Germline CDR1 reads GTSNPN; CDR2 reads SVGIG (reference sequence). The CDR3 region has the DNA TGTGCCTGGAGTACGTCCCCGAGCACTGAAGCTTTCTTT. Translating gives CAWSTSPSTEAFF.

As regards this clone: A far larger clone is off by one base, so a read error is likely. This specimen includes other DNA sequences encoding the same CDR3. V gene TRBV4-2 combines with J gene TRBJ1-2; a weak D match, TRBD1 (5 bases). CDR1 LGHNA and CDR2 YNFKEQ come from the germline V gene. Trimming left V 4 bases short and J 4 bases short, with 22 bases between. This CDR3 has 17 amino acids. Written as DNA, the CDR3 is TGTGCCAGCAGCCCAGGGTCGGGCAGGGAATACGGCTATGGCTACACCTTC. It yields the protein CASSPGSGREYGYGYTF.

This clone was picked up a small number of times. V usage is TRBV5-4 and J usage is TRBJ1-1, with 8 bases identical to TRBD1. This CDR3 is 17 amino acids long. J gave up 6 bases and V 0 bases, and 13 bases lay outside the gene matches. The germline V gene has CDR1 SGHNT and CDR2 YYREEE (reference sequence). The CDR3, as DNA: TGTGCCAGCAGCTTGGGGGGAACAGGGGGTGCGGTCGCTGAAGCTTTCTTT. Amino acid sequence: CASSLGGTGGAVAEAFF.

The gene calls are TRBV5-1 and TRBJ1-1; TRBD1 matches at 8 bases. Germline loops: CDR1 SGHRS, CDR2 YFSETQ. CDR3 size: 17 residues. J lost 0 bases, V lost 5 bases, and 12 bases had no gene match. The CDR3 DNA follows: TGCGCCAGCAGGCCAGGGGGCTGGGATCATATGAACACTGAAGCTTTCTTT. Protein sequence: CASRPGGWDHMNTEAFF.

V gene TRBV7-2 combines with J gene TRBJ1-2; TRBD1 aligns across 7 bases. The germline CDR1 and CDR2 sequences are SGHTA and FQGNSA. The V and J ends lost 1 base and 2 bases, in that order; junction bases with no gene match: 13. The CDR3 covers 18 residues. The CDR3 sequence is CASSLEYRDRGGNYGYTF. DNA of the CDR3: TGTGCCAGCAGCTTAGAATACCGGGACAGAGGTGGGAACTATGGCTACACCTTC.

About this clone itself: Other DNA sequences in the sample encode the same CDR3. The CDR3 nucleotides are TGCGCCAGCAGCTTGGCCTTAAACACTGAAGCTTTCTTT. Encoded protein: CASSLALNTEAFF. The chain recombines TRBV5-1 with TRBJ1-1; D not resolved. CDR3 length: 13 amino acids. Trimming took 0 bases from V and 2 from J, leaving 5 bases between them. CDR1 and CDR2 from the germline V gene are SGHRS and YFSETQ.

V gene TRBV5-4 combines with J gene TRBJ2-1; 8 bases are shared with TRBD1. The V segment lost 0 bases and the J segment 11 bases; nucleotides outside the gene matches: 4. Germline V lookup: CDR1 SGHNT, CDR2 YYREEE (reference sequence). This CDR3 has 13 residues. The CDR3 nucleotides are TGTGCCAGCAGCTTGGACAACAGGGGGAAGCAGTTCTTC. Protein: CASSLDNRGKQFF.

The genes are TRBV18 and TRBJ2-7, with D tentatively TRBD2 (5 bases). Trimming pared 3 bases from V and 0 bases from J, leaving 12 bases between. The CDR3 extends over 15 amino acids. Germline V gives CDR1 KGHSH, CDR2 LQKENI. The CDR3 DNA reads as TGTGCCAGCTCACCGCGCGGGCCGTACTCCTACGAGCAGTACTTC. Encoded protein: CASSPRGPYSYEQYF.